This TCR beta chain was identified in a study of T cell responses to AZD1222 COVID-19 vaccine. The germline gives CDR1 LNHDA, CDR2 SQIVND (reference sequence). The CDR3 length is 16 residues. V lost 4 bases, J lost 0 bases, and 13 bases lay in between. Profiled with immunoSEQ multiplex PCR; TCRdb holds only in-frame clones, not every one. The sample consists of fewer than 120,000 clones, 81% of them appearing once. The specimen was peripheral blood, collected on day 0 of AZD1222 vaccination. The V and J genes are TRBV19 and TRBJ1-3, with D possibly matching TRBD1 (5 bases). The clonotype originates from an adult in good health. The CDR3 DNA sequence: TGTGCCAGTAGTAGACTTACAGGAGTCTCTGGAAACACCATATATTTT. Translation gives CASSRLTGVSGNTIYF.